The subject of this entry is one T cell receptor (beta chain). The antigen is undetermined. The data are from a study of CXCR3-negative and CXCR3-positive naive CD8 T cells. Study-level points and caveats: CXCR3 expression dropped partially after cryopreservation, and most assays relied on fresh PBMCs.

The CDR3 length is 12 residues. Germline V lookup: CDR1 SQVTM, CDR2 ANQGSEA. UMI-labeled TRB cDNA libraries were prepared by 5' RACE. Using the 5' RACE reads, TCRdb records one entry per CDR3 protein without DNA. The sample totals approximately 74,000 distinct CDR3 sequences. Sequencing was done on a sample of naive CXCR3- CD8+ T cells from blood. Subset: CD45RO-CCR7+CD27+CD95- naive CD8+ T cells lacking CXCR3 (TNR3-). The V and J genes are TRBV29-1 and TRBJ2-2. The source is a human donor in good health. Some clones in this sample may be carry-over from other donors' samples. CDR3 sequence: CSVTRNTGELFF.